The T cell receptor beta chain described here comes from a study of blood T cell repertoires in COVID-19. Turning to the study itself: Acute and convalescent COVID-19 samples came from the United States, Italy and Spain.

Cohorts were assigned according to the clinical history that participants reported. The data were produced by immunoSEQ multiplex PCR, yet TCRdb's version contains in-frame clones alone and is incomplete. The top ten hold 7.5% to 10% of the sample, which has some 200,000 clones, about 90% seen once. Trimming cost V 2 bases and J 5 bases, with 12 bases left between them. CDR1 MDHEN and CDR2 SYDVKM come from the germline V gene. The CDR3 covers 14 residues. This clone was recorded a few times. The sample taken for sequencing was PBMCs or T cells enriched from blood (not recorded which). V usage is TRBV28 and J usage is TRBJ1-2, with D maybe TRBD1 (6 bases). The receptor was derived from a woman in her late teens or twenties who had recovered from COVID-19. The CDR3 bases are TGTGCCAGCAGTTTAGGGACATCCTCTTATGGCTACACCTTC. Translating gives CASSLGTSSYGYTF.